This TCR beta chain comes out of a study of blood T cells in healthy people across ages. The draw of peripheral blood yielded about 9.4 milliliters from each donor. Study-level points and caveats: A roughly linear age-dependent decrease characterized TCR beta diversity per million T cells. Strongly correlated with naive T cell percentage was TCR beta diversity. There was no known CMV status for donors, so expanded clonotype changes were possibly confounded.

Germline V gene lookup returns CDR1 MNHEY and CDR2 SVGAGI. V was shortened by 7 bases and J by 1 base, with 13 bases between the two germline ends. The CDR3 is made up of 14 amino acids. PCR was performed a second time for about 7 to 11 cycles using a sample-barcoded 5' primer and a J-beta primer mix. TCRdb reprocessed the 5' RACE reads with MiXCR, giving one entry per CDR3 protein. The sample holds approximately 800,000 distinct CDR3 sequences, 58% seen once. With respect to this clonotype: The antigen remains unidentified.

This clonotype was sampled from a man younger than 40 in good health. The sequenced sample consisted of blood. V usage is TRBV6-5 and J usage is TRBJ1-2; tentative D call: TRBD1 (5 bases). CDR3 region: CASIAAGINYGYTF. In nucleotides, the CDR3 is TGTGCCAGCATCGCCGCAGGGATTAACTATGGCTACACCTTC.